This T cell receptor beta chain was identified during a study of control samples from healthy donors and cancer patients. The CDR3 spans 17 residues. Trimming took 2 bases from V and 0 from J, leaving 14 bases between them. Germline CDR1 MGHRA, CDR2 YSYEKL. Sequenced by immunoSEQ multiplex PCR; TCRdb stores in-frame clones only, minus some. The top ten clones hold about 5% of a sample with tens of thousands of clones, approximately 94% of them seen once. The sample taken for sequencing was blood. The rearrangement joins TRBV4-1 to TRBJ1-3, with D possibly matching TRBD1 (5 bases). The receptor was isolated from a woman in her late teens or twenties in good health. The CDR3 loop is CASSQSGGRISGNTIYF. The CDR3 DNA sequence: TGCGCCAGCAGCCAAAGCGGGGGACGAATCTCTGGAAACACCATATATTTT.